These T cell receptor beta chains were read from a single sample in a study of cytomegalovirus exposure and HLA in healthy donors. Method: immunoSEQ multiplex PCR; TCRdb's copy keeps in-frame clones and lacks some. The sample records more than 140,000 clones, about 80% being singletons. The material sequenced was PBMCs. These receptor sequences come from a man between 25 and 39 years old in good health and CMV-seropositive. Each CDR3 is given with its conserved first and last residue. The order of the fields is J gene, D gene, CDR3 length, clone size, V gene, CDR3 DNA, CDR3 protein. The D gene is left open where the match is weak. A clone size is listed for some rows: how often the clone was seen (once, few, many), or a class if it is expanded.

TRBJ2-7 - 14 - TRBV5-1 TGCGCCAGCAGCGGACTGGACGGGACCTACGAGCAGTACTTC CASSGLDGTYEQYF
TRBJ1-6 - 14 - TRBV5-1 TGCGCCAGCAGCTTGGCAGGCGGGGTTTCACCCCTCCACTTT CASSLAGGVSPLHF
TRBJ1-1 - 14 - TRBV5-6 TGTGCCAGCAGTAATACGGCCAGGGACATTGAAGCTTTCTTT CASSNTARDIEAFF
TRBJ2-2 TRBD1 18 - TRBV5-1 TGCGCCAGCAGCTGGTCGGGACAGGGGTATGCGAACACCGGGGAGCTGTTTTTT CASSWSGQGYANTGELFF
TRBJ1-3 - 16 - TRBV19 TGTGCCAGTCGCCCCGGAGGGAGACGGTCTGGAAACACCATATATTTT CASRPGGRRSGNTIYF
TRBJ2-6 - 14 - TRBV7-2 TGTGCCAGCAGGAAGGGAGGCGGGGCCAACGTCCTGACTTTC CASRKGGGANVLTF
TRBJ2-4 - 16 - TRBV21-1 TGTGCCAGCAGCAAAGACGCGGGGGCGGCCAAAAACATTCAGTACTTC CASSKDAGAAKNIQYF
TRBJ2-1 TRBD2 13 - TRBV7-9 TGTGCCATCCGGGGGGTCAGCAGCTATGAGCAGTTCTTC CAIRGVSSYEQFF
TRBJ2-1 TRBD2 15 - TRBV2 TGTGCCAGCAGCGAGCGGGAGGGCCCTCTTAATGAGCAGTTCTTC CASSEREGPLNEQFF
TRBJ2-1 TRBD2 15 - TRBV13 TGTGCCAGCAGCTCCGGGGGGGACGGAGGGACTAGCCCGTTCTTC CASSSGGDGGTSPFF
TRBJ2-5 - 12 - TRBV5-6 TGTGCCAGCAGCTTGATGAGGGAGACCCAGTACTTC CASSLMRETQYF
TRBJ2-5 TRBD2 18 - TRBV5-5 TGTGCCAGCAGCTTTCCGGTCCAGACTAGCGATAGGAAAGAGACCCAGTACTTC CASSFPVQTSDRKETQYF
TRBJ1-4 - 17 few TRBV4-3 TGCGCCAGCAGCCAAGCCCCAAAGGGAGCAACTAATGAAAAACTGTTTTTT CASSQAPKGATNEKLFF
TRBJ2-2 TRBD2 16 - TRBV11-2 TGTGCCAGCAGCTCAGGGGGACTAGCGGGGACCGGGGAGCTGTTTTTT CASSSGGLAGTGELFF
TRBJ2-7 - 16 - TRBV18 TGTGCCAGCTCACCACCCCCCGGGGGAGGAAATCACGAGCAGTACTTC CASSPPPGGGNHEQYF
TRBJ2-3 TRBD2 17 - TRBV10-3 TGTGCCATCAGTGGAGAGGGAGGGGTTGCCTACACAGATACGCAGTATTTT CAISGEGGVAYTDTQYF
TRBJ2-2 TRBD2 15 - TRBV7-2 TGTGCCAGCAGCTTAGTAGCGGGGGGTGGCGGGGAGCTGTTTTTT CASSLVAGGGGELFF
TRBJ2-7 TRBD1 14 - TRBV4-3 TGCGCCAGCAGCCAACGGACAGGCTATGGCGAGCAGTACTTC CASSQRTGYGEQYF
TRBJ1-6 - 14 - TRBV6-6 TGTGCCAGCAGCTATGGACAAGTGGATTCACCCCTCCACTTT CASSYGQVDSPLHF
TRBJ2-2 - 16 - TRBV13 TGTGCCAGCAGCTTAGAGGGAGGCGTGAACACCGGGGAGCTGTTTTTT CASSLEGGVNTGELFF
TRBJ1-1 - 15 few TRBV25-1 TGTGCCAGCAGTGAAGTGGCAGCGGGGAACACTGAAGCTTTCTTT CASSEVAAGNTEAFF
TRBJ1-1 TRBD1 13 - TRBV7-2 TGTGCCAGCAGCTTAGCGGGACAGGGGATGACTTTCTTT CASSLAGQGMTFF
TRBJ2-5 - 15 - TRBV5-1 TGCGCCAGCAGCGCAACTAACGGGAGAGGGGAGACCCAGTACTTC CASSATNGRGETQYF
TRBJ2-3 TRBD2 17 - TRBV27 TGTGCCAGCAGTTTAGGCCTAGCGGGACCCGAGCGGGATACGCAGTATTTT CASSLGLAGPERDTQYF